The subject of this entry is one T cell receptor beta chain. Its antigen is currently unknown. TCRdb passed the 5' RACE reads through MiXCR, listing each CDR3 protein once. The top ten hold approximately 3.6% of the sample, which has some 260,000 distinct CDR3 sequences, roughly 15% seen once. V gave up 5 bases and J gave up 7 bases, with 10 bases separating them. This CDR3 has 12 residues. Per the germline V gene, CDR1 is SGHDT and CDR2 is YYEEEE. The data belong to a study of T-cell memory formation after mild COVID-19. The study's findings and limits: Cross-reactive memory seemingly joined, as some responding clones were found in pre-infection memory.

This clonotype originated in a man aged 18 to 30 who had mild COVID-19 (a few samples of this study predate the infection). Cell type and time point are not known. J is TRBJ2-1 and V is TRBV5-6; D possibly corresponds to TRBD1 (6 bases). The sequencing sample was made of PBMCs or a T cell subset sorted from them (not recorded which). Here the CDR3 DNA reads TGTGCCAGCAGGGGGGCCGGGAATGAGCAGTTCTTC. As protein: CASRGAGNEQFF.